This T cell receptor beta chain is drawn from a study of control samples from healthy donors and cancer patients. Sequenced by immunoSEQ multiplex PCR; TCRdb stores in-frame clones only, minus some. The sample carries about 68,000 clones, more than 80% recorded once. The CDR3 extends over 13 amino acids. CDR1 is SEHNR and CDR2 is FQNEAQ in the germline V gene (reference sequence). V was clipped by 3 bases and J by 4 bases, with 9 bases between them. This clonotype originated in a man in his 60s in good health. The chain recombines TRBV7-9 with TRBJ2-5, with D maybe TRBD1 (6 bases). The sequencing sample was made of blood. The CDR3 coding sequence is TGTGCCAGCAGCTTCGGCAGGGGAGAGACCCAGTACTTC. Encoded protein: CASSFGRGETQYF. Using reference TRBV7-9 and TRBJ2-5 for the parts outside the CDR3, the full variable domain is DTGVSQNPRHKITKRGQNVTFRCDPISEHNRLYWYRQTLGQGPEFLTYFQNEAQLEKSRLLSDRFSAERPKGSFSTLEIQRTEQGDSAMYLCASSFGRGETQYFGPGTRLLVL.